This T cell receptor beta chain is drawn from a study of graft-versus-host responses after intestinal transplantation (dated by TCRdb to about 2021). The study in broad terms: The transplants that recipients got were multivisceral, liver-intestinal, or isolated intestinal. All recipients received anti-thymocyte globulin induction followed by maintenance tacrolimus and steroids for around three years. After intestinal transplantation, graft-versus-host and host-versus-graft alloreactive T cell clones were followed in the graft, circulation and bone marrow using bulk TCR-beta CDR3 sequencing. Alloreactive clones were identified by sequencing pre-transplant mixed lymphocyte reaction products and comparing them with unstimulated pre-transplant donor and recipient T cells. Of the 20 to 25 intestinal transplant recipients enrolled in the cohort, one of whom was a retransplant, a few patients without pretransplant specimens were excluded. Donor T cell macrochimerism was defined as a peak of at least 4% donor T cells among recipient peripheral blood mononuclear cells. Instead of going to the commercial service, samples from a few later patients were sequenced in-house on an Illumina MiSeq and processed with MiXCR. The study at large found these results: GvH clones turned up in recipient bone marrow, with some appearing earlier in ileal mucosa or blood, a pattern consistent with an intestinal mucosal origin. Early after transplant, declines in HvG clones were associated with peak levels of circulating GvH clones. In patients with donor T cell macrochimerism, the allografts had high GvH to HvG T cell clonal ratios. Conclusions were limited by the relatively low number and heterogeneity of intestinal transplant patients.

Regarding this clone: This receptor's antigen is unknown. The junction and the germline gene differ at one end; a read error may be behind it.

Preparation of the library involved the immunoSEQ multiplex PCR assay. In most patients, genomic DNA was isolated using the Qiagen DNeasy Blood and Tissue Kit and sent frozen to Adaptive Biotechnologies for TCR sequencing. High-throughput TCR-beta CDR3 sequencing of genomic DNA from most patients was performed by Adaptive Biotechnologies. In the authors' own workflow: Adaptive's ImmunoSEQ software supplied the TCR sequencing data for around 17 patients, while MiXCR and VDJtools were used to process a few other patients. To correct CD4 versus CD8 sorting errors, any sequence found in both subsets at a frequency ratio below 5:1 was removed. CDR3 nucleotide sequences shared between donor and recipient were removed because their origin could not be assigned. To be classed as alloreactive, a clone needed at least 2-fold expansion over unstimulated cells and a minimum CFSE-low frequency of 0.002% (template counts) or 0.001% (read counts). Clones were considered mappable if detected in sequenced pre-transplant spleen, lymph node, or MLR CFSE-low populations of the donor or recipient. Cumulative frequency of alloreactive clones was calculated as a percentage of all sequences weighted by copy number. TCRdb re-hosts the immuneACCESS table, in-frame sequences only. Its copies lack some clones; in the studies checked, an unresolved V gene accounts for under half of them, and the cause for the rest is not known. V and J calls and clone size are those listed in that table; D and trimming were worked out from the DNA. Here the sample has about 90,000 clones; 91% occur a single time. The biggest ten clones account for more than 0.4% of the sample.

Explained via the paper, the time point label denotes: cells obtained before transplantation from donor or recipient. CD3+CD4+ and CD3+CD8+ populations were FACS-sorted from unstimulated pre-transplant donor and recipient cells taken from spleen or lymph nodes. The origin of this receptor is a human donor who received an intestinal transplant. Sequenced material: unstimulated CD8+ T cells sorted from spleen or lymph node cells, taken before intestinal transplant.

The CDR3 reads as follows: CASSNYRGTGNF. The DNA sequence is as follows: TGTGCCAGCAGTAACTACCGTGGGACAGGGAACTTC. The chain couples TRBV6-5 to TRBJ2-7, with 9 bases in between that match TRBD1. The germline V gene supplies CDR1 MNHEY and CDR2 SVGAGI. CDR3 length: 12 amino acids, cysteine to phenylalanine. Only the CDR3 region is kept as DNA, spanning 36 bases read in frame from base 1.